What follows are 9 T cell receptor beta chains derived from one specimen sequenced in a study of OX40 agonist ivuxolimab in advanced cancers. This table comes from immunoSEQ multiplex PCR, and its TCRdb copy is limited to in-frame clones, with some not included. The sample holds about 70,000 clones; roughly 89% are singletons and the top ten take approximately 10%. This material consisted of CD4+ or CD8+ T cells sorted from blood, taken in a trial of the OX40 agonist ivuxolimab. These receptors came from an adult with an advanced solid tumor such as melanoma, head and neck, liver or kidney cancer.

V is TRBV15 and J is TRBJ2-7; D unresolved. CDR1 and CDR2 (germline): LNHNV, YYDKDF (reference sequence). V shed 0 bases and J shed 3 bases, with 6 bases lying between them. The CDR3 runs 13 residues. This CDR3 reads CATSREGGYEQYF. Here the CDR3 DNA reads TGTGCCACCAGCAGAGAAGGCGGCTACGAGCAGTACTTC.

The rearrangement joins TRBV5-1 to TRBJ2-2; a weak D match, TRBD2 (5 bases). The CDR3 covers 15 residues. Looked up from germline, CDR1 is SGHRS and CDR2 is YFSETQ. The V end lost 4 bases, the J end lost 1 base, and 11 bases lay between the germline ends. This chain's CDR3 is CASSPEAMNTGELFF. CDR3 coding DNA: TGCGCCAGCAGCCCGGAGGCCATGAACACCGGGGAGCTGTTTTTT.

Here the CDR3 DNA reads TGCGCCAGCAGCAAGGACCTAGGGGACATTCAGTACTTC. Its protein product is CASSKDLGDIQYF. V and J are TRBV5-1 and TRBJ2-4; D is possibly TRBD1 (5 bases). The CDR3 has 13 amino acids. Between the trimmed V and J ends, which lost 4 bases and 8 bases, there was a span of 13 bases. The germline V gene encodes CDR1 SGHRS and CDR2 YFSETQ.

The chain is built from TRBV27 and TRBJ2-2; D possibly corresponds to TRBD1 (6 bases). V was clipped by 5 bases and J by 4 bases, with 14 bases between them. Germline loops: CDR1 MNHEY, CDR2 SMNVEV (reference sequence). The CDR3 runs to 15 residues. CDR3 bases: TGTGCCAGCAGTCTCTTGGGACATCCCACCGGGGAGCTGTTTTTT. It codes for CASSLLGHPTGELFF.

The chain joins TRBV28 to TRBJ1-1; the D is unclear. The germline gives CDR1 MDHEN, CDR2 SYDVKM. The CDR3 totals 13 residues. V lost 3 bases and J lost 3, with 8 bases in between. The CDR3 here is CASSFNGYTEAFF. CDR3 in DNA: TGTGCCAGCAGTTTTAATGGGTACACTGAAGCTTTCTTT.

The chain is built from TRBV7-6 and TRBJ2-1, with TRBD2 matching over 8 bases. The junction had 6 bases not matched to a gene; V was cut back by 1 base and J by 7 bases. The germline V gene has CDR1 SGHVS and CDR2 FNYEAQ. CDR3 length: 15 amino acids. For the CDR3, the DNA is TGTGCCAGCAGCTTAGGCTCGGGAGGGGTGAATGAGCAGTTCTTC. Residues: CASSLGSGGVNEQFF.

The rearrangement links TRBV27 to TRBJ1-1; possible D gene TRBD1, 5 bases. Trimming left V 3 bases short and J 8 bases short, with 10 bases between. The CDR3 is made up of 12 amino acids. CDR1 MNHEY and CDR2 SMNVEV come from the germline V gene (reference sequence). DNA for the CDR3: TGTGCCAGCAGTTTGTGGGGGAGGGAAGCTTTCTTT. Its protein is CASSLWGREAFF.

The V and J genes are TRBV4-2 and TRBJ2-1; D is perhaps TRBD2 (6 bases). Trimming took off 1 base at V and 5 bases at J, with 6 bases between the two ends. The V gene's germline CDR1 is LGHNA and CDR2 YNFKEQ. The CDR3 extends over 13 amino acids. The CDR3 DNA reads TGTGCCAGCAGCCAAGCGGGAGACAATGAGCAGTTCTTC. Translating it yields CASSQAGDNEQFF.

The V and J genes are TRBV28 and TRBJ1-1; D ambiguous. Germline V gene lookup returns CDR1 MDHEN and CDR2 SYDVKM. V was clipped by 10 bases and J by 1 base, with 7 bases between them. The CDR3 has 11 residues. The CDR3: CATRPNTEAFF. For the CDR3, the DNA is TGTGCCACCCGGCCGAACACTGAAGCTTTCTTT.